A selection of T cell receptor beta chains follows, all from one sample in a study of T cells after yellow fever vaccination. A single record per CDR3 protein comes from TCRdb applying MiXCR to the 5' RACE reads. The repertoire holds roughly 180,000 distinct CDR3 sequences, with 6.2% as singletons. The input for sequencing was CD4+ T cells sorted from PBMCs, taken on the day of the first yellow fever vaccination. The receptors stem from a man between 18 and 29 years old who received the YFV17D yellow fever vaccine. Both conserved end residues are part of each CDR3. A D gene is named only where the DNA matches it firmly. Clone size appears in some rows only: once, few, many, or a class for an expanded clone.

cdr3_aa: CSVLQGLDTQYF
cdr3_nt: TGCAGCGTTTTACAGGGATTAGATACGCAGTATTTT
v_call: TRBV29-1
clone_size: many
d_call: -
j_call: TRBJ2-3

cdr3_aa: CASSYRGTSFGQYF
cdr3_nt: TGTGCCAGCAGTTACCGGGGGACTAGTTTTGGGCAGTATTTT
v_call: TRBV6-5
clone_size: -
d_call: TRBD2
j_call: TRBJ2-3

cdr3_aa: CATSGGLTDTQYF
cdr3_nt: TGTGCCACTAGCGGGGGCCTAACAGATACGCAGTATTTT
v_call: TRBV2
clone_size: few
d_call: TRBD2
j_call: TRBJ2-3

cdr3_aa: CATSRTGRGANVLTF
cdr3_nt: TGTGCCACCAGCCGGACAGGGCGGGGGGCCAACGTCCTGACTTTC
v_call: TRBV24-1
clone_size: many
d_call: TRBD1
j_call: TRBJ2-6

cdr3_aa: CASTLRGGAGELFF
cdr3_nt: TGTGCCAGCACCTTAAGGGGGGGCGCCGGGGAGCTGTTTTTT
v_call: TRBV2
clone_size: many
d_call: -
j_call: TRBJ2-2

cdr3_aa: CSARVGDTEAFF
cdr3_nt: TGCAGTGCTAGAGTAGGGGACACTGAAGCTTTCTTT
v_call: TRBV20-1
clone_size: -
d_call: -
j_call: TRBJ1-1

cdr3_aa: CASSIRTGPQETQYF
cdr3_nt: TGTGCCAGCAGCATACGGACAGGGCCCCAAGAGACCCAGTACTTC
v_call: TRBV5-4
clone_size: few
d_call: TRBD1
j_call: TRBJ2-5

cdr3_aa: CASSLDRLNTEAFF
cdr3_nt: TGTGCCAGCAGCTTAGACAGGTTGAACACTGAAGCTTTCTTT
v_call: TRBV16
clone_size: -
d_call: -
j_call: TRBJ1-1

cdr3_aa: CASSYSWGDANIQYF
cdr3_nt: TGTGCCAGCAGTTATTCTTGGGGGGACGCAAACATTCAGTACTTC
v_call: TRBV12-3/TRBV12-4
clone_size: many
d_call: -
j_call: TRBJ2-4

cdr3_aa: CASSVWTRNNEQFF
cdr3_nt: TGCGCCAGCAGCGTGTGGACACGAAACAATGAGCAGTTCTTC
v_call: TRBV5-1
clone_size: few
d_call: -
j_call: TRBJ2-1

cdr3_aa: CASTFDGDYGYTF
cdr3_nt: TGTGCCAGCACGTTCGATGGGGACTATGGCTACACCTTC
v_call: TRBV6-2/TRBV6-3
clone_size: many
d_call: -
j_call: TRBJ1-2

cdr3_aa: CASSHWGLGTDTQYF
cdr3_nt: TGCGCCAGCAGCCATTGGGGACTAGGAACAGATACGCAGTATTTT
v_call: TRBV4-1
clone_size: -
d_call: TRBD2
j_call: TRBJ2-3

cdr3_aa: CASSLVDRGTEAFF
cdr3_nt: TGTGCCAGCAGCTTAGTCGACAGGGGCACTGAAGCTTTCTTT
v_call: TRBV7-6
clone_size: few
d_call: TRBD1
j_call: TRBJ1-1

cdr3_aa: CASSFGVRTGELFF
cdr3_nt: TGTGCCAGCAGCTTCGGGGTTCGCACCGGGGAGCTGTTTTTT
v_call: TRBV7-3
clone_size: -
d_call: -
j_call: TRBJ2-2

cdr3_aa: CAETGDGYGYTF
cdr3_nt: TGTGCCGAGACAGGGGACGGCTATGGCTACACCTTC
v_call: TRBV28
clone_size: many
d_call: TRBD1
j_call: TRBJ1-2

cdr3_aa: CASSSPPTGELFF
cdr3_nt: TGTGCCAGCAGCTCGCCTCCCACCGGGGAGCTGTTTTTT
v_call: TRBV11-2
clone_size: many
d_call: -
j_call: TRBJ2-2

cdr3_aa: CASSSRLGWGNEQFF
cdr3_nt: TGTGCCAGCAGCTCGAGACTAGGCTGGGGCAATGAGCAGTTCTTC
v_call: TRBV7-2
clone_size: many
d_call: -
j_call: TRBJ2-1

cdr3_aa: CASSLTGDNSPLHF
cdr3_nt: TGTGCCAGCAGCTTAACAGGGGATAATTCACCCCTCCACTTT
v_call: TRBV7-8
clone_size: many
d_call: TRBD1
j_call: TRBJ1-6

cdr3_aa: CASSTSAYNEQFF
cdr3_nt: TGTGCCAGTAGTACTAGCGCCTACAATGAGCAGTTCTTC
v_call: TRBV19
clone_size: few
d_call: -
j_call: TRBJ2-1

cdr3_aa: CASSSNVQETQYF
cdr3_nt: TGTGCCAGCAGCTCCAACGTCCAAGAGACCCAGTACTTC
v_call: TRBV7-7
clone_size: few
d_call: -
j_call: TRBJ2-5

cdr3_aa: CASGVGGRDYQPQHF
cdr3_nt: TGTGCCAGTGGGGTGGGGGGGAGAGACTATCAGCCCCAGCATTTT
v_call: TRBV28
clone_size: few
d_call: -
j_call: TRBJ1-5

cdr3_aa: CASSSYGGGTDTQYF
cdr3_nt: TGTGCCAGCAGCTCCTACGGCGGGGGCACAGATACGCAGTATTTT
v_call: TRBV7-2
clone_size: -
d_call: -
j_call: TRBJ2-3

cdr3_aa: CASSYSGQANNSPLHF
cdr3_nt: TGTGCCAGCAGTTACTCGGGACAGGCCAACAATTCACCCCTCCACTTT
v_call: TRBV6-5
clone_size: few
d_call: TRBD1
j_call: TRBJ1-6

cdr3_aa: CASSYPAGAGEKLFF
cdr3_nt: TGTGCCAGCAGTTATCCCGCGGGGGCCGGAGAAAAACTGTTTTTT
v_call: TRBV28
clone_size: few
d_call: -
j_call: TRBJ1-4